These 24 T cell receptor beta chains originate from one sample sequenced in a study of blood T cell repertoires in COVID-19. The method was immunoSEQ multiplex PCR; TCRdb's version includes in-frame clones alone and lacks a portion of them. The sample consists of 25,000 to 35,000 clones, approximately 92% of them appearing once. Sequencing was carried out using peripheral blood. The receptors were sampled from a man aged 80 or over with acute or convalescent COVID-19.

The chain recombines TRBV5-1 with TRBJ2-3; D is undetermined. Germline V gene sequence: CDR1 SGHRS, CDR2 YFSETQ. V dropped 4 bases and J dropped 3 bases, with 9 bases sitting between them. The CDR3 runs 13 residues. In DNA form, the CDR3 reads TGCGCCAGCAGCCCGTGGGCAACAGATACGCAGTATTTT. Residues: CASSPWATDTQYF.

This clone was recorded only once. CDR3 sequence reads: CASSPPGQIYEQYF. DNA of the CDR3: TGTGCCAGCAGCCCGCCGGGACAGATCTACGAGCAGTACTTC. The chain combines TRBV3-1 (or the pseudogene TRBV3-2) with TRBJ2-7; 7 bases line up with TRBD1. The J segment lost 3 bases and the V segment lost 4 bases, leaving 6 bases of the junction unmatched. The CDR3 runs to 14 residues. Germline V gene data show CDR1 as LGHDT and CDR2 as YNNKEL (reference sequence).

This chain connects TRBV11-3 to TRBJ2-1, with 8 bases that match TRBD2. V lost 4 bases, J lost 7 bases, and 12 bases stayed unmatched. Germline values: CDR1 SGHNT, CDR2 YENEEA. This CDR3 comprises 16 residues. CDR3 DNA: TGTGCCAGCAGCTGGTCCGGGACTAGAGGTGGGAATGAGCAGTTCTTC. Protein product: CASSWSGTRGGNEQFF.

This chain joins TRBV18 and TRBJ1-5; TRBD1 matches at 7 bases. V trimming: 6 bases; J trimming: 4 bases; junction bases outside the gene matches: 15. The CDR3 consists of 17 residues. Germline V CDR1 and CDR2: KGHSH, LQKENI. The CDR3 is CASSLSSTTGPNQPQHF. As DNA, the CDR3 is TGTGCCAGCTCCCTCTCATCTACGACAGGGCCAAATCAGCCCCAGCATTTT.

The chain carries TRBV5-1 and TRBJ1-1, with a tentative D call TRBD1 (5 bases). CDR3 length equals 12 residues. From germline, CDR1 is SGHRS and CDR2 YFSETQ. Between the trimmed V and J ends, which lost 2 bases and 7 bases, there was a span of 9 bases. The CDR3 sequence is CASSFQGSEAFF. The DNA of the CDR3 is TGCGCCAGCAGCTTCCAGGGCAGTGAAGCTTTCTTT.

Only a few counts were recorded for this clone. The chain couples TRBV7-6 to TRBJ2-3; 14 bases align to TRBD2. With 6 bases clipped from V and 8 bases from J, the junction kept 7 bases outside the gene matches. CDR1 is SGHVS and CDR2 is FNYEAQ in the germline V gene. The CDR3 covers 15 residues. CDR3 sequence (DNA): TGTGCCAGCAGTCAGGGACTAGCGGGAGTTCCTACGCAGTATTTT. The encoded protein is CASSQGLAGVPTQYF.

This rearrangement joins TRBV5-4 to TRBJ2-3; 8 bases are shared with TRBD2. Germline loops: CDR1 SGHNT, CDR2 YYREEE (reference sequence). V trimming: 0 bases; J trimming: 8 bases; junction bases outside the gene matches: 11. CDR3 length: 16 residues. CDR3 sequence: CASSLDPSGPLGTQYF. The CDR3 nucleotides are TGTGCCAGCAGCTTGGATCCTAGCGGGCCCTTGGGTACGCAGTATTTT.

The rearrangement joins TRBV5-4 to TRBJ1-2, with 8 bases lining up with TRBD1. Germline V lookup: CDR1 SGHNT, CDR2 YYREEE (reference sequence). The CDR3 runs 15 residues. With 4 bases clipped from V and 5 bases from J, the junction kept 10 bases outside the gene matches. The CDR3 DNA reads as TGTGCCAGCAGCGGAGGACAGGGCAGAATTTATGGCTACACCTTC. Protein product: CASSGGQGRIYGYTF.

The J gene is TRBJ1-5, the V gene TRBV19, with 7 nucleotides matching TRBD1. Germline values: CDR1 LNHDA, CDR2 SQIVND (reference sequence). The CDR3 spans 16 residues. V dropped 5 bases and J dropped 3; count of bases not matched to a gene: 10. Written as DNA, the CDR3 is TGTGCCAGTAGTCAGGGGACAGCGGTAAACAATCAGCCCCAGCATTTT. The encoded protein is CASSQGTAVNNQPQHF.

The chain recombines TRBV4-1 with TRBJ2-4; 9 nucleotides agree with TRBD1. The germline CDR1 and CDR2 sequences are MGHRA and YSYEKL. V lost 3 bases, J lost 7 bases, and 7 bases stayed unmatched. The CDR3 runs to 15 residues. In nucleotides, the CDR3 is TGCGCCAGCAGCCATCCCGGGGGGACAGGGAACATTCAGTACTTC. It is translated as CASSHPGGTGNIQYF.

The genes are TRBV6-1 and TRBJ2-1, with D perhaps TRBD2 (6 bases). Trimming removed 3 bases at V and 7 bases at J, with 13 bases between. CDR1 is MNHNS, CDR2 SASEGT, per germline. The CDR3 consists of 14 residues. Written as DNA, the CDR3 is TGTGCCAGCAGTGAGGCCGGGAGTGGTAATGAGCAGTTCTTC. This sequence encodes CASSEAGSGNEQFF.

The chain combines TRBV10-3 with TRBJ2-2; 8 bases line up with TRBD2. Unmatched junction bases numbered 11, after V lost 6 bases and J lost 5 bases. The CDR3 consists of 16 residues. Germline assignment: CDR1 ENHRY and CDR2 SYGVKD. CDR3 nucleotides: TGTGCCATCAGGGGTATTAGCGGGACCGGGACCGGGGAGCTGTTTTTT. Protein sequence: CAIRGISGTGTGELFF.

J is TRBJ1-3 and V is TRBV5-6; perhaps TRBD1 as D (5 bases). Germline V lookup: CDR1 SGHDT, CDR2 YYEEEE. The CDR3 contains 14 residues. V was pared by 2 bases and J by 4 bases, with 10 bases between. In DNA, the CDR3 is TGTGCCAGCAGCTTTGACAGTACCGGAAACACCATATATTTT. It is translated as CASSFDSTGNTIYF.

The rearrangement uses TRBV30 and TRBJ1-1; D perhaps matches TRBD1 (5 bases). This CDR3 has 10 residues. Trimming left V 7 bases short and J 9 bases short, with 12 bases between. The germline CDR1 and CDR2 sequences are GTSNPN and SVGIG (reference sequence). The CDR3 coding sequence is TGTGCCTTGGGATGGGGCAAAGCTTTCTTT. Its translation is CALGWGKAFF.

This chain connects TRBV7-9 to TRBJ1-2, with D possibly being TRBD1 (6 bases). Germline V gene sequence: CDR1 SEHNR, CDR2 FQNEAQ (reference sequence). The CDR3 extends over 15 amino acids. The V and J ends lost 5 bases and 4 bases respectively, with 17 bases between them. The CDR3 DNA sequence: TGTGCCAGCAGCCCCGACAGGTCGGAAGGCTATGGCTACACCTTC. It specifies CASSPDRSEGYGYTF.

This chain links TRBV2 with TRBJ1-2, with 10 nucleotides matching TRBD1. Germline CDR1 SNHLY, CDR2 FYNNEI. The CDR3 runs 15 residues. V gave up 4 bases and J gave up 4 bases; unmatched junction bases: 6. DNA for the CDR3: TGTGCCAGCAGTGTTGACAGGGGGCGCGTCTATGGCTACACCTTC. It specifies CASSVDRGRVYGYTF.

This clone was seen a single time. The V gene is TRBV19, the J gene TRBJ2-1, with no clear D. Germline V gives CDR1 LNHDA, CDR2 SQIVND (reference sequence). V gave up 6 bases and J gave up 5 bases, with 14 bases separating them. The CDR3 has 14 amino acids. The CDR3 spells CASSPRLYNNEQFF. CDR3 nucleotides: TGTGCCAGTAGCCCGAGACTCTATAACAATGAGCAGTTCTTC.

The chain has TRBV5-4 and TRBJ1-2; 9 positions match TRBD1. Trimming removed 3 bases from V and 6 bases from J; junction bases left unmatched: 9. This CDR3 region has 15 residues. Germline lookup yields CDR1 SGHNT and CDR2 YYREEE (reference sequence). CDR3 DNA sequence: TGTGCCAGCAGCTCCCCTGGACAGGGGACGCATGGCTACACCTTC. Translated: CASSSPGQGTHGYTF.

The CDR3 DNA reads as TGTGCCAGCAGTGAAGCCTGGTTCCCCGCCGGGACTAGCGGGAGGGGGTCCTACGAGCAGTACTTC. Translating it yields CASSEAWFPAGTSGRGSYEQYF. The rearrangement joins TRBV6-1 to TRBJ2-7, with 16 bases matching TRBD2. The germline CDR1 and CDR2 sequences are MNHNS and SASEGT. The CDR3 runs 22 residues. The V gene end was trimmed by 0 bases and the J gene end by 1 base; junction bases not matched to a gene: 15.

This rearrangement joins TRBV20-1 to TRBJ2-5; no definite D call. With 4 bases removed from V and 7 bases from J, the gap between germline ends came to 10 bases. CDR3 size: 11 residues. The germline V gene encodes CDR1 DFQATT and CDR2 SNEGSKA (reference sequence). The CDR3 loop is CSAKAPGTQYF. The CDR3 DNA follows: TGCAGTGCTAAGGCCCCAGGGACCCAGTACTTC.

This clone was recorded a few times. The V gene is TRBV11-2, the J gene TRBJ1-3; D is perhaps TRBD1 (6 bases). V was pared by 3 bases and J by 1 base, with 16 bases between. The germline V gene has CDR1 SGHAT and CDR2 FQNNGV. The CDR3 runs 17 residues. DNA of the CDR3: TGTGCCAGCAGCTTTCAGGACAGCAGGCATTCTGGAAACACCATATATTTT. Translating it yields CASSFQDSRHSGNTIYF.

The CDR3 spells CASSPRTSGSSPYEQYF. The CDR3 coding sequence is TGTGCCAGTAGTCCTCGGACTAGCGGGAGTTCCCCCTACGAGCAGTACTTC. This rearrangement joins TRBV19 to TRBJ2-7; 13 bases match TRBD2. This CDR3 has 17 amino acids. Looked up from germline, CDR1 is LNHDA and CDR2 is SQIVND (reference sequence). The V and J ends lost 5 bases and 2 bases, in that order; junction bases with no gene match: 9.

The chain joins TRBV5-1 to TRBJ1-5; the match to TRBD1 covers 9 bases. CDR3 length: 13 amino acids. V shed 4 bases and J 7 bases; nucleotides not matched to a gene: 3. Germline lookup yields CDR1 SGHRS and CDR2 YFSETQ. CDR3 DNA: TGCGCCAGCAGCCGGACAGGGGAGCAGCCCCAGCATTTT. Encoded protein: CASSRTGEQPQHF.

This rearrangement joins TRBV11-2 to TRBJ2-1; D unresolved. CDR1 SGHAT and CDR2 FQNNGV come from the germline V gene. This CDR3 region has 13 residues. V was shortened by 1 base and J by 8 bases, with 9 bases between the two germline ends. Here the CDR3 reads CASSLGAWDEQFF. The CDR3 coding sequence is TGTGCCAGCAGCTTAGGGGCCTGGGATGAGCAGTTCTTC.